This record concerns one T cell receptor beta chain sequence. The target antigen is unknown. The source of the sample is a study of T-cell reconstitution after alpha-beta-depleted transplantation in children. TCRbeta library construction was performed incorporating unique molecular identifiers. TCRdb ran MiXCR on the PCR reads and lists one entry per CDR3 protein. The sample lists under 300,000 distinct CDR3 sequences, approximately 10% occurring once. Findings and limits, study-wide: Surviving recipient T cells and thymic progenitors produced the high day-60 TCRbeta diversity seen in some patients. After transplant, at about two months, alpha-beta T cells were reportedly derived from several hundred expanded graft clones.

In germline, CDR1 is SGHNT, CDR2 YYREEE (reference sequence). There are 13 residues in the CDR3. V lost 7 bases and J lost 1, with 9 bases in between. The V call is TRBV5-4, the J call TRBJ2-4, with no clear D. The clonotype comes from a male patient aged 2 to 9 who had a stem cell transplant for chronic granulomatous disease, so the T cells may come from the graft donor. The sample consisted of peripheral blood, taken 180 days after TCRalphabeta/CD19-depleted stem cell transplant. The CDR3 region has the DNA TGTGCCAGCGCCGATGTGGCCAAAAACATTCAGTACTTC. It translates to CASADVAKNIQYF.